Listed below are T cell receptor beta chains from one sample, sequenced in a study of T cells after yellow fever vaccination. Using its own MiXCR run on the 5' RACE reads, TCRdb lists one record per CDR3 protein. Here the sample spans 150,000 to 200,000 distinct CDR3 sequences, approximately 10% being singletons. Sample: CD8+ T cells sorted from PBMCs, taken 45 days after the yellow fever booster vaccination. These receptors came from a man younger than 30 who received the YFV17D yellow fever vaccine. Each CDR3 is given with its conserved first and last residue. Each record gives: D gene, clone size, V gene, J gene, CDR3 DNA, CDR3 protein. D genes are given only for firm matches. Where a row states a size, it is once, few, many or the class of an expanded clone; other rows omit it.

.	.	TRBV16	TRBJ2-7	TGTGCCACCTCATTAGACAGGCCCCTGAACGAGCAGTACTTC	CATSLDRPLNEQYF
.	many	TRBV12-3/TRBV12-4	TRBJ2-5	TGTGCCAGCAGTCCCCCGGGGTTACAAGAGACCCAGTACTTC	CASSPPGLQETQYF
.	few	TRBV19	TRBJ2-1	TGTGCCAGTAGTATAGGGGACCTTGGGGACAATGAGCAGTTCTTC	CASSIGDLGDNEQFF
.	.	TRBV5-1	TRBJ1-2	TGCGCCAGCAGCAGGGCCGATGCCTATGGCTACACCTTC	CASSRADAYGYTF
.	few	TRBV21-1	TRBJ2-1	TGTGCCAGCAGCAGACCCGGGACCCTCTACAATGAGCAGTTCTTC	CASSRPGTLYNEQFF
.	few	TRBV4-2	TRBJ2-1	TGTGCCAGCAGCCAAGATCCCGGGGCCTCATACAATGAGCAGTTCTTC	CASSQDPGASYNEQFF
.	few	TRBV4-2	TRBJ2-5	TGTGCCAGCAGCCAAGGGGTCAACGGGGCAGAGACCCAGTACTTC	CASSQGVNGAETQYF
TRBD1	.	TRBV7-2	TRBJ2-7	TGTGCCAGCAGCGAAGACAGGGCTTCCTACGAGCAGTACTTC	CASSEDRASYEQYF
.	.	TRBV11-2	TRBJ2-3	TGTGCCAGCAGCTCGTACAGCACAGATACGCAGTATTTT	CASSSYSTDTQYF
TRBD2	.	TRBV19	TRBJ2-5	TGTGCCAGTAGTATAGGCGGGGGGGCCGGGGAGACCCAGTACTTC	CASSIGGGAGETQYF
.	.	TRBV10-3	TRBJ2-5	TGTGCCATCAGTGAGCCCTGGGCAGACCAAGAGACCCAGTACTTC	CAISEPWADQETQYF
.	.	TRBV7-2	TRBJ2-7	TGTGCCAGCAGCCTACCGGGGCCGGCGCGCGAGCAGTACTTC	CASSLPGPAREQYF
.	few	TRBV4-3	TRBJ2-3	TGCGCCAGCAGCCAAGGAGCGGGCCCGAGCACAGATACGCAGTATTTT	CASSQGAGPSTDTQYF